This TCR beta chain was captured by sequencing in a study of CD8 T cells in ankylosing spondylitis. Whole-study findings and limits: Within ankylosing spondylitis blood, a TCR beta motif made up of several highly homologous variants appeared to be characteristic.

This CDR3 is 14 amino acids long. CDR1 GTSNPN and CDR2 SVGIG come from the germline V gene (reference sequence). Deletions cut 4 bases from V and 0 bases from J, with 9 bases between. From the 5' RACE reads, TCRdb called clonotypes with MiXCR, one entry per CDR3 protein. The sample contains approximately 550,000 distinct CDR3 sequences, roughly an eighth of which appear only once. Worth noting for this clonotype: Antigen: not known.

The chain has TRBV30 and TRBJ2-2; D call uncertain. This sequence originates from a male donor with ankylosing spondylitis. The material sequenced was blood, either unsorted or a sorted T cell fraction (not recorded which). CDR3 sequence: CAWILGSNTGELFF. DNA of the CDR3: TGTGCCTGGATTCTGGGGTCGAACACCGGGGAGCTGTTTTTT.